This T cell receptor beta chain was captured in a study of blood T cell repertoires in COVID-19. Sequenced by immunoSEQ multiplex PCR; TCRdb stores in-frame clones only, minus some. Seen here are over 200,000 clones, approximately 91% observed once, and the top ten hold about 4.8%. This clone was recorded a few times. This receptor was obtained from a woman in her 40s with acute or convalescent COVID-19. Sequencing used peripheral blood.

The CDR3 nucleotides are TGTGCCAGCAGCTCCCTCCGGGACAGGGCTCTATCTAACTATGGCTACACCTTC. Protein product: CASSSLRDRALSNYGYTF. The genes are TRBV11-2 and TRBJ1-2; TRBD1 aligns across 9 bases. The CDR3 totals 18 residues. Looked up from germline, CDR1 is SGHAT and CDR2 is FQNNGV. V shed 4 bases, J shed 0 bases, and the junction held 12 bases outside the gene matches.